Presented here are 9 T cell receptor beta chains from one specimen sequenced in a study of T-cell memory formation after mild COVID-19. Via MiXCR, TCRdb re-called the 5' RACE reads, giving one row per CDR3 protein. Of 55,000 to 70,000 distinct CDR3 sequences in the sample, around 30% were seen once. Sequenced input: PBMCs or a T cell subset sorted from them (not recorded which). Receptor source: a man between 18 and 29 years old who had mild COVID-19 (a few samples of this study predate the infection). Cell type and time point are not known.

This chain uses TRBV6-6 with TRBJ1-1; tentative D call: TRBD1 (6 bases). CDR1 MNHNY and CDR2 SVGAGI come from the germline V gene (reference sequence). Trimming shortened V by 2 bases and J by 0 bases, and 10 bases separated the two germline ends. CDR3 length: 15 residues. CDR3 protein: CASSYTQGMNTEAFF. The DNA of the CDR3 is TGTGCCAGCAGTTACACGCAGGGGATGAACACTGAAGCTTTCTTT.

The genes are TRBV9 and TRBJ2-5; possibly TRBD2 for D (6 bases). CDR3 size: 15 residues. V was cut by 1 base and J by 0 bases, with 10 bases left in between. Germline values: CDR1 SGDLS, CDR2 YYNGEE. This CDR3 is CASSVRSGHQETQYF. The CDR3 DNA is TGTGCCAGCAGCGTACGTAGCGGACACCAAGAGACCCAGTACTTC.

This chain uses TRBV5-1 with TRBJ1-1; D gene uncertain. Germline CDR1 is SGHRS and CDR2 is YFSETQ. The CDR3 totals 13 residues. Trimming pared 2 bases from V and 3 bases from J, leaving 8 bases between. CDR3 DNA: TGCGCCAGCAGCTTATCAGGCGACACTGAAGCTTTCTTT. It yields the protein CASSLSGDTEAFF.

The V call is TRBV29-1, the J call TRBJ2-7, with 9 bases identical to TRBD1. Germline lookup yields CDR1 SQVTM and CDR2 ANQGSEA. J was trimmed by 3 bases and V by 0 bases; bases with no gene match: 6. The CDR3 runs 15 residues. The CDR3 region has the DNA TGCAGCGTTGAAGACGAACAGGGGGCAAACTACGAGCAGTACTTC. Its translation is CSVEDEQGANYEQYF.

This clonotype was seen a few times. The chain links TRBV4-3 to TRBJ2-3; 9 nucleotides align to TRBD1. Trimming took 4 bases from V and 3 from J; bases not matched to a gene: 5. CDR1 LGHNA and CDR2 YSLEER come from the germline V gene. CDR3 length equals 15 residues. The CDR3 spells CASSRGDRATDTQYF. The CDR3, as DNA: TGCGCCAGCAGCCGGGGGGACAGGGCGACAGATACGCAGTATTTT.

The genes are TRBV6-2 or TRBV6-3 and TRBJ2-2, with D unresolved. The CDR3 contains 13 residues. V was pared by 8 bases and J by 0 bases, with 7 bases between. CDR1 and CDR2 (germline): MNHEY, SVGEGT. CDR3 nucleotide sequence: TGTGCCAGCGGCCACTCGAACACCGGGGAGCTGTTTTTT. This sequence encodes CASGHSNTGELFF.

This clonotype was seen more than once but under ten times. This rearrangement joins TRBV12-3 or TRBV12-4 to TRBJ2-7; 9 nucleotides agree with TRBD1. V lost 5 bases, J lost 2 bases, and 7 bases stayed unmatched. The CDR3 spans 15 residues. CDR3 region: CASSRQGVEAYEQYF. In DNA, the CDR3 is TGTGCCAGCAGTCGACAGGGGGTGGAAGCCTACGAGCAGTACTTC.

This clonotype was found a few times. This chain joins TRBV4-3 and TRBJ2-5; D may be TRBD2 (5 bases). Trimming stripped 0 bases from V and 9 bases from J, with 8 bases between. Germline V lookup: CDR1 LGHNA, CDR2 YSLEER. CDR3 length: 12 amino acids. In DNA form, the CDR3 reads TGCGCCAGCAGCCAAGACTCGGGGTCCCAGTACTTC. This gives the protein CASSQDSGSQYF.

This clonotype was detected only a few times. V and J are TRBV5-1 and TRBJ2-3; D is unresolved. Germline assignment: CDR1 SGHRS and CDR2 YFSETQ. The CDR3 spans 14 residues. The V gene lost 2 bases and the J gene lost 2 bases, with 9 bases spanning the gap. The CDR3 nucleotides are TGCGCCAGCAGCTTAAGGCGCCCCACAGATACGCAGTATTTT. This codes for CASSLRRPTDTQYF.